One TCR beta chain is described in this entry. As yet, its antigen is unknown. At one of its ends the junction is not consistent with the germline gene, which may arise from a read error. PCR employed 60 Vbeta and 13 Jbeta primers. The method was immunoSEQ multiplex PCR; TCRdb's version includes in-frame clones alone and lacks a portion of them. Of about 150,000 clones in the sample, roughly three quarters are singletons; the top ten hold 3.5%. The data are from a study of cytomegalovirus exposure and HLA in healthy donors. Looking at the study overall: An analysis done earlier identified about 120 million unique TCR beta sequences from 190 million or so T cells. Study-level points and caveats: It was 150 to 200 TCR beta chains that were listed as cytomegalovirus-associated. A later analysis by the authors found several of the most significant clusters apparently linked to common viral pathogens. Per published accounts, TCR beta sequences correctly predicted the HLA-A and HLA-B alleles of most subjects.

Germline V gene sequence: CDR1 SGHNT, CDR2 YYREEE (reference sequence). CDR3 size: 14 residues. This chain links TRBV5-4 with TRBJ1-2, with D tentatively TRBD1 (6 bases). Input material: PBMCs. This clonotype was obtained from a human donor in good health. The CDR3 reads CASSATGPSYGYPF. The CDR3 coding sequence is TGTGCCAGCAGCGCTACAGGGCCTAGCTATGGCTACCCCTTC.